This T cell receptor (beta chain) appears in the sequencing data of a study of blood T cell repertoires in COVID-19. Sequencing was performed with immunoSEQ multiplex PCR; in TCRdb, only in-frame clones are kept and a portion is missing. The sample yields around 20,000 clones, approximately 83% seen once. CDR3 length: 15 amino acids. CDR1 and CDR2 (germline): ENHRY, SYGVKD. The V end lost 8 bases, the J end lost 6 bases, and 21 bases lay between the germline ends. This sequence originates from a human donor in a cohort sampled during active COVID-19. This chain joins TRBV10-3 and TRBJ2-3, with a tentative D call TRBD2 (7 bases). Sequenced: peripheral blood. The CDR3 DNA is TGTGCCATCGGGGGGCTAGCGGAGTCAACCGATACGCAGTATTTT. Translation gives CAIGGLAESTDTQYF.